Listed here is a single T cell receptor beta chain. Its antigen remains unidentified. Base qualities are missing; no much larger clone stands one base away. Trimming leaves V shorter by 5 bases and J shorter by 8 bases, with the junction holding 6 bases beyond the gene matches. CDR1 and CDR2, looked up from the germline V gene, are SGHTA and FQGNSA. From the cysteine up to the phenylalanine, the CDR3 has a length of 15 residues. Only the CDR3 DNA stays, 45 bases, in frame from base 1. Library construction relied on PCR. Sequenced on an Illumina HiSeq 2500. TCR library preparation used molecular barcoding, with unique molecular identifiers applied to normalize quantification of the TCRbeta repertoire. The raw public data were reprocessed by TCRdb itself: fastp quality trimming at Q25, MiXCR clonotype calling, in-frame beta chains only. For every CDR3 protein sequence, its rows merge into one entry that carries the most common genes and DNA. The sample table records a few hundred thousand distinct CDR3 sequences; 12% of these occur just once. Together, the top ten hold less than 6.5% of the sample.

These data belong to a study of T-cell reconstitution after alpha-beta-depleted transplantation in children (dated by TCRdb to about 2016). General notes on the study: The study quantitatively tracked T-cell immune reconstitution after TCRalphabeta/CD19-depleted allogeneic hematopoietic cell transplantation in children using TCR repertoire profiling.

The chain is made from TRBV7-2 and TRBJ2-1; 13 bases in between match TRBD2. The sequenced sample was PBMCs from the stem cell graft donor, obtained from the stem cell graft. This clonotype was sampled from a human donor who donated a stem cell graft to a child with combined immunodeficiency. The CDR3 amino acid sequence is: CASSITSGGADEQFF. The bases read TGTGCCAGCAGCATAACTAGCGGGGGGGCAGATGAGCAGTTCTTC.